A selection of T cell receptor beta chains follows, all from one sample in a study of T cells in Graves' hyperthyroidism and ophthalmopathy. TCRdb re-derived calls from the multiplex PCR reads in MiXCR, one entry per CDR3 protein. The repertoire holds approximately 350,000 distinct CDR3 sequences, nearly 15% seen once, with approximately 19% in the top ten. Sequenced sample: blood. The origin of the receptors is a woman aged 55 to 70 with Graves' ophthalmopathy. Both conserved end residues are part of each CDR3. A D gene is named only where the DNA matches it firmly. Expanded clones are given a class, and other clones once, few, many or no size at all.

cdr3_length | clone_size | d_call | j_call | v_call | cdr3_aa | cdr3_nt
14 | many | NA | TRBJ1-1 | TRBV12-3/TRBV12-4 | CASSWGGGFTEAFF | TGTGCCAGCAGTTGGGGGGGGGGATTCACTGAAGCTTTCTTT
13 | few | NA | TRBJ2-5 | TRBV20-1 | CSARSPLQETQYF | TGCAGTGCTAGATCCCCCCTCCAGGAGACCCAGTACTTC
15 | many | NA | TRBJ2-7 | TRBV7-9 | CASSLLGGRGYEQYF | TGTGCCAGCAGCCTCCTAGGGGGGAGAGGTTACGAGCAGTACTTC
14 | NA | TRBD1 | TRBJ2-7 | TRBV28 | CASGWTGGLYEQYF | TGTGCCAGCGGATGGACAGGGGGCCTCTACGAGCAGTACTTC
13 | many | NA | TRBJ2-7 | TRBV12-5 | CASGLKQGYEQYF | TGTGCTAGTGGTTTGAAACAGGGTTACGAGCAGTACTTC
17 | many | TRBD1 | TRBJ2-2 | TRBV24-1 | CATSDPQGTGGNGELFF | TGTGCCACCAGTGACCCCCAAGGGACAGGGGGGAACGGGGAGCTGTTTTTT
15 | few | NA | TRBJ2-1 | TRBV18 | CASSRTPGSYNEQFF | TGTGCCAGCTCAAGAACCCCGGGTTCCTACAATGAGCAGTTCTTC
15 | NA | NA | TRBJ1-1 | TRBV9 | CASSPFEGGDTEAFF | TGTGCCAGCAGCCCATTCGAAGGGGGAGACACTGAAGCTTTCTTT
12 | many | TRBD2 | TRBJ2-7 | TRBV28 | CASSLFRGGQYF | TGTGCCAGCAGTTTGTTCCGCGGGGGGCAGTACTTC
17 | many | NA | TRBJ2-1 | TRBV5-1 | CASSLGVRPNSPNEQFF | TGCGCCAGCAGCTTGGGGGTACGGCCCAATTCCCCCAATGAGCAGTTCTTC
13 | many | NA | TRBJ2-3 | TRBV28 | CASSLSSTDTQYF | TGTGCCAGCAGTCTCTCTAGCACAGATACGCAGTATTTT
14 | NA | NA | TRBJ2-1 | TRBV27 | CASSNQAAYNEQFF | TGTGCCAGCAGCAATCAGGCCGCCTACAATGAGCAGTTCTTC
12 | NA | NA | TRBJ2-5 | TRBV28 | CASSPGDWTQYF | TGTGCCAGCAGTCCCGGTGACTGGACCCAGTACTTC
12 | many | TRBD2 | TRBJ2-1 | TRBV30 | CAWTSGTHEQFF | TGTGCCTGGACTAGCGGGACCCATGAGCAATTCTTC
13 | few | NA | TRBJ2-2 | TRBV9 | CASSVAPTGELFF | TGTGCCAGCAGCGTTGCCCCAACCGGGGAGCTGTTTTTT
17 | many | NA | TRBJ2-1 | TRBV28 | CASKGAPGAGFYNEQFF | TGTGCCAGCAAAGGGGCCCCGGGAGCCGGGTTCTACAATGAGCAGTTCTTC
14 | NA | TRBD2 | TRBJ2-1 | TRBV27 | CASRRLAGVLEQFF | TGTGCCAGCAGAAGACTAGCGGGAGTGCTGGAGCAGTTCTTC
13 | NA | NA | TRBJ2-5 | TRBV14 | CASSQQIQETQYF | TGTGCCAGCAGCCAACAGATCCAAGAGACCCAGTACTTC
14 | NA | NA | TRBJ1-2 | TRBV6-5 | CASSYSGQAYGYTF | TGTGCCAGCAGTTACTCGGGGCAGGCCTATGGCTACACCTTC
15 | NA | TRBD1 | TRBJ1-2 | TRBV6-1 | CASNSGGRRRGGYTF | TGTGCCAGCAACTCAGGGGGCCGACGTCGGGGTGGCTACACCTTC
13 | many | NA | TRBJ2-5 | TRBV7-3 | CASSSQYQETQYF | TGTGCCAGCAGCTCCCAGTACCAAGAGACCCAGTACTTC
15 | many | TRBD2 | TRBJ2-3 | TRBV30 | CAWSGTSGTLDTQYF | TGTGCCTGGAGTGGGACTAGCGGGACATTGGATACGCAGTATTTT
15 | many | NA | TRBJ2-3 | TRBV5-1 | CASSLDYPFTDTQYF | TGCGCCAGCAGCTTGGACTACCCTTTCACAGATACGCAGTATTTT
11 | few | NA | TRBJ2-2 | TRBV29-1 | CSVGDTGELFF | TGCAGCGTTGGGGACACCGGGGAGCTGTTTTTT
14 | many | NA | TRBJ1-6 | TRBV30 | CAWTGATENSPLHF | TGTGCCTGGACCGGAGCTACCGAGAATTCACCCCTCCACTTT
15 | NA | NA | TRBJ2-3 | TRBV9 | CASGVATGEVDTQYF | TGTGCCAGCGGCGTAGCCACAGGGGAGGTAGATACGCAGTATTTT
13 | many | NA | TRBJ2-1 | TRBV5-1 | CASSFTIGDEQFF | TGCGCCAGCAGCTTCACGATAGGGGATGAGCAGTTCTTC
17 | few | TRBD2 | TRBJ2-1 | TRBV19 | CASSIGGSGTFYNEQFF | TGTGCCAGTAGTATTGGGGGTAGCGGGACCTTCTACAATGAGCAGTTCTTC
13 | many | TRBD1 | TRBJ2-7 | TRBV6-2/TRBV6-3 | CASSYRQGYEQYF | TGTGCCAGCAGTTACCGACAGGGGTACGAGCAGTACTTC